This T cell receptor beta chain stems from a study of cytomegalovirus exposure and HLA in healthy donors. CDR1 is SSHAT and CDR2 is FNYEAQ in the germline V gene (reference sequence). CDR3 length equals 17 residues. As concerns this clone: The junction shows a germline mismatch at one end, possibly a read error.

This PCR relied on a set of 60 Vbeta primers and 13 Jbeta primers. Sequenced by immunoSEQ multiplex PCR; TCRdb stores in-frame clones only, minus some. This sample carries roughly 73,000 clones, 75% of them seen once, and the ten largest clones take around 12%. Input material: PBMCs. This rearrangement joins TRBV7-7 to TRBJ2-5; possible D gene TRBD2, 5 bases. The receptor comes from a man aged 65-85 years in good health and CMV-seronegative. The CDR3 region has the DNA TGTGCTAGCAGCTTAGGAGGATCGGCCAGCGGATTAGAGACCCAGTACTTC. It codes for CASSLGGSASGLETQYF.